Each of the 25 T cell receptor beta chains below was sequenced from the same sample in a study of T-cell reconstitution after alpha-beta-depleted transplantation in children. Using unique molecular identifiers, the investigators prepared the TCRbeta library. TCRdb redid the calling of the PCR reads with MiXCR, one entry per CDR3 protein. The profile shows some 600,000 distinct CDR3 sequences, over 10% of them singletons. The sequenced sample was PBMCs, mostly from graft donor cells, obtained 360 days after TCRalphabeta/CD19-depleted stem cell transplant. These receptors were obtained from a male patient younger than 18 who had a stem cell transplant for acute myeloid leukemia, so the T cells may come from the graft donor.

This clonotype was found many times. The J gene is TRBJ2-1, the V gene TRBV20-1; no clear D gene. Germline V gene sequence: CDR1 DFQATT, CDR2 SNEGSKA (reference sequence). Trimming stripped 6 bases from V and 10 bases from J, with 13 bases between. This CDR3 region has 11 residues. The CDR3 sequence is CSAPEPTEQFF. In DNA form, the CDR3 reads TGCAGTGCCCCGGAACCGACGGAGCAGTTCTTC.

DNA for the CDR3: TGTGCCAGCAGCCGCGGACCCCTCGGGAGCACAGATACGCAGTATTTT. It encodes CASSRGPLGSTDTQYF. The J gene is TRBJ2-3, the V gene TRBV27; D is undetermined. V was cut by 6 bases and J by 0 bases, with 16 bases left in between. Germline V gene data show CDR1 as MNHEY and CDR2 as SMNVEV (reference sequence). There are 16 residues in the CDR3.

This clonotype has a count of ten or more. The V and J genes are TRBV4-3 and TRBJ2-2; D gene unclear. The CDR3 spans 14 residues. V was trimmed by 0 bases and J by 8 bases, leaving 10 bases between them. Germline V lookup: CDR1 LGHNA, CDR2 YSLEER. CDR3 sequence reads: CASSQDPFGGELFF. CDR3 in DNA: TGCGCCAGCAGCCAAGACCCCTTCGGGGGGGAGCTGTTTTTT.

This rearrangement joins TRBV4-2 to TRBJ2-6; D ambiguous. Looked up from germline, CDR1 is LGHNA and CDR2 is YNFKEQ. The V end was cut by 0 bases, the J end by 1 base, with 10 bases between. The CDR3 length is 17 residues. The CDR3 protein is CASSQDFALSGANVLTF. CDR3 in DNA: TGTGCCAGCAGCCAAGATTTTGCATTGTCTGGGGCCAACGTCCTGACTTTC.

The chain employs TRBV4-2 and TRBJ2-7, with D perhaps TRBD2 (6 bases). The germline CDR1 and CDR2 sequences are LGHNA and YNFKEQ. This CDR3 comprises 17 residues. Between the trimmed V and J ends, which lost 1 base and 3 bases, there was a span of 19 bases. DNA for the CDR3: TGTGCCAGCAGCCAAGGATGGCCCGGGAGAGGGGTCTACGAGCAGTACTTC. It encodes CASSQGWPGRGVYEQYF.

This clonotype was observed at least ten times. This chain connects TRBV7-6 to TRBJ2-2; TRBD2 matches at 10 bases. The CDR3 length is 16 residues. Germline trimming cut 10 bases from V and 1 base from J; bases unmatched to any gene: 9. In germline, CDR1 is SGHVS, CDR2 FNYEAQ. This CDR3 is CATKKREGRNTGELFF. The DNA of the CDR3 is TGTGCCACCAAAAAGCGGGAGGGTCGGAACACCGGGGAGCTGTTTTTT.

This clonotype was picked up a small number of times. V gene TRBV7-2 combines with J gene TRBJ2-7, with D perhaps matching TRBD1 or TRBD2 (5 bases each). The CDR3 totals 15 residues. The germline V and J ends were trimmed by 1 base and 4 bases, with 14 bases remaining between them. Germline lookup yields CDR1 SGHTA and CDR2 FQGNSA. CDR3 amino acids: CASSLVGTDHYEQYF. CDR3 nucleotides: TGTGCCAGCAGCTTAGTTGGGACCGACCATTACGAGCAGTACTTC.

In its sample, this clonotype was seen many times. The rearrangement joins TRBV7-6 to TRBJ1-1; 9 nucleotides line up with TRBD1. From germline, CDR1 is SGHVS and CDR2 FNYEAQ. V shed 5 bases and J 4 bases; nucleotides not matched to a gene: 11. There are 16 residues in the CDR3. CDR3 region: CASSPTAGTGSTEAFF. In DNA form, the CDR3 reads TGTGCCAGCAGCCCAACCGCCGGGACAGGGTCCACTGAAGCTTTCTTT.

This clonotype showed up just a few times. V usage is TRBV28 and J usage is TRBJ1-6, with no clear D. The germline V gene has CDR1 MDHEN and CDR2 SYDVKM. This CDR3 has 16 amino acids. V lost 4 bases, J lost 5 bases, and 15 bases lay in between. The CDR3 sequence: CASSSSTLFNNSPLHF. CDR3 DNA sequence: TGTGCCAGCAGTTCCTCGACTCTTTTCAATAATTCACCCCTCCACTTT.

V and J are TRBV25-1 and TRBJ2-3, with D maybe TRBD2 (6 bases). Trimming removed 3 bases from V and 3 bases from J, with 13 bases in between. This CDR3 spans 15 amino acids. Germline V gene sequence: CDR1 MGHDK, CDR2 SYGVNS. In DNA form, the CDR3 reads TGTGCCAGCAGTGACTCTCCGGGGGTGACAGATACGCAGTATTTT. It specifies CASSDSPGVTDTQYF.

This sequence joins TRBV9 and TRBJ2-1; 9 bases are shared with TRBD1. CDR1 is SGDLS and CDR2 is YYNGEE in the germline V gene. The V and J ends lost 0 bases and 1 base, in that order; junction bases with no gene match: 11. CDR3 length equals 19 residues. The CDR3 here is CASSVEGTGTLRSYNEQFF. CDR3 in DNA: TGTGCCAGCAGCGTAGAAGGGACAGGGACCCTTCGATCCTACAATGAGCAGTTCTTC.

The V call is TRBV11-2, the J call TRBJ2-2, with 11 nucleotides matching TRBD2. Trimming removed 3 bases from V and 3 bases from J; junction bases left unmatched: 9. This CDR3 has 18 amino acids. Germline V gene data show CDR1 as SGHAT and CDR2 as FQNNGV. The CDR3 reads CASSFVPRLAGHTGELFF. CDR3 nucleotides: TGTGCCAGCAGCTTCGTCCCCCGACTAGCGGGGCACACCGGGGAGCTGTTTTTT.

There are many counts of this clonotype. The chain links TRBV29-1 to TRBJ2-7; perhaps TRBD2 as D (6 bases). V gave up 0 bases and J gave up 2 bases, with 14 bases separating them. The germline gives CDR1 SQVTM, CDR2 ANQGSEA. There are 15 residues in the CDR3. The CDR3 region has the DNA TGCAGCGTTGAAGATCCTGGCGGGACCCCCTACGAGCAGTACTTC. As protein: CSVEDPGGTPYEQYF.

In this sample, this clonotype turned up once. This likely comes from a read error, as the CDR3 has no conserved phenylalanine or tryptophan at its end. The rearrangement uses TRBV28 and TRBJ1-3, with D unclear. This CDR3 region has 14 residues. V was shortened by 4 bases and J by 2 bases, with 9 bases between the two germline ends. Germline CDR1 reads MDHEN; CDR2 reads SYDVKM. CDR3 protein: CASSSQRAGNTIYC. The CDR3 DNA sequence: TGTGCCAGCAGTTCTCAGCGGGCTGGAAACACCATATATTGT.

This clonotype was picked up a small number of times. The CDR3 coding sequence is TGTGCCAGCAGCAGGACTAGCGGGATTCTCCACAATGAGCAGTTCTTC. Its protein product is CASSRTSGILHNEQFF. The V call is TRBV6-2 or TRBV6-3, the J call TRBJ2-1; 12 bases are shared with TRBD2. The CDR3 runs to 16 residues. From germline, CDR1 is MNHEY and CDR2 SVGEGT. Germline trimming cut 6 bases from V and 5 bases from J; bases unmatched to any gene: 8.

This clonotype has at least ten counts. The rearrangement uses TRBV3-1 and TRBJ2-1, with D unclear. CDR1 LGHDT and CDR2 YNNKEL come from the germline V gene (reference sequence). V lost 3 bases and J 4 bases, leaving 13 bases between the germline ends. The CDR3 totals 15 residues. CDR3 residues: CASSHAGLPYNEQFF. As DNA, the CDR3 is TGTGCCAGCAGCCACGCAGGTCTACCTTACAATGAGCAGTTCTTC.

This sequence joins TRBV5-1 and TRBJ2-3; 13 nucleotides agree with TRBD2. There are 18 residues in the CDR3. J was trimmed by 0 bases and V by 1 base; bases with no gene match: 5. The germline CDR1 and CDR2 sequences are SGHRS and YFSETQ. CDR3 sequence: CASSLTSGRGPSTDTQYF. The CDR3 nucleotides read TGCGCCAGCAGCTTGACTAGCGGGAGGGGCCCTAGCACAGATACGCAGTATTTT. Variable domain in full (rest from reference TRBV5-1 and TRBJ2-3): KAGVTQTPRYLIKTRGQQVTLSCSPISGHRSVSWYQQTPGQGLQFLFEYFSETQRNKGNFPGRFSGRQFSNSRSEMNVSTLELGDSALYLCASSLTSGRGPSTDTQYFGPGTRLTVL.

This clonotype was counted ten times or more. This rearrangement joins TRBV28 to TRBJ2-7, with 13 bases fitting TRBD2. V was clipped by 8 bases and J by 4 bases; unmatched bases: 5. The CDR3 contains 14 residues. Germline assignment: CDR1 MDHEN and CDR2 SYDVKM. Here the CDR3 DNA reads TGTGCCAGCTGGGGACTAGCGGGATGGTACGAGCAGTACTTC. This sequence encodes CASWGLAGWYEQYF.

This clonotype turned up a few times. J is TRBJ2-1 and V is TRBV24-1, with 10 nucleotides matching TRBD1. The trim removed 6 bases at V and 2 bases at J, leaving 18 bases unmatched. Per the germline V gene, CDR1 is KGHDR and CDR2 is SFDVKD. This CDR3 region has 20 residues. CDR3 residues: CATSPTSGTGELLAYNEQFF. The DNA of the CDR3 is TGTGCCACCAGTCCCACTTCCGGGACAGGGGAACTCTTGGCCTACAATGAGCAGTTCTTC.

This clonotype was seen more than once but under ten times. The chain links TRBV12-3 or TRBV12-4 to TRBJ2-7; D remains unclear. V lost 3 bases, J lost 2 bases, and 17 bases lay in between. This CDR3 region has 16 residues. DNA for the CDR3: TGTGCCAGCAGTTTTGAGGCGGAGAGACCAACCTACGAGCAGTACTTC. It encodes CASSFEAERPTYEQYF.

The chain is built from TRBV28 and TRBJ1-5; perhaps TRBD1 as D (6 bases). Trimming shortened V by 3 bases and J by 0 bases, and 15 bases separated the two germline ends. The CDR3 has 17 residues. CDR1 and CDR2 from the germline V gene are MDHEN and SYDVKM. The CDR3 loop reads CASSFRQEAYSNQPQHF. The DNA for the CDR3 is TGTGCCAGCAGTTTTCGACAGGAGGCATATAGCAATCAGCCCCAGCATTTT.

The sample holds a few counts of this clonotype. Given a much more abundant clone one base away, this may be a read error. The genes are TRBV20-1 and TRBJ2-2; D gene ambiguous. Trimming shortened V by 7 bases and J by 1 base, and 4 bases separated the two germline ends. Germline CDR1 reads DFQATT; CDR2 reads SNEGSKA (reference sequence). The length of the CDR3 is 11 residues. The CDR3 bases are TGCAGTGGAGAGAACACCGGGGAGCTGTTTTTT. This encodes CSGENTGELFF.

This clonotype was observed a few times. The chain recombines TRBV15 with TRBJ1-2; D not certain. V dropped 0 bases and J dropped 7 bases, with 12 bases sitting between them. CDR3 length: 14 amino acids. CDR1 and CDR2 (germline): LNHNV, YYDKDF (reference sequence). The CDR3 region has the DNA TGTGCCACCAGCAGAGATATCGGTCTGGGTGGCTACACCTTC. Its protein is CATSRDIGLGGYTF.

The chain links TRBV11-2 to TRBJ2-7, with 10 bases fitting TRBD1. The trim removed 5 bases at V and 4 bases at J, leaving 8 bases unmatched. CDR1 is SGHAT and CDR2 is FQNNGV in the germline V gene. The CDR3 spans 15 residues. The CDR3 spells CASSQKTGGWYEQYF. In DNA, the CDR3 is TGTGCCAGCAGCCAGAAGACAGGGGGCTGGTACGAGCAGTACTTC.

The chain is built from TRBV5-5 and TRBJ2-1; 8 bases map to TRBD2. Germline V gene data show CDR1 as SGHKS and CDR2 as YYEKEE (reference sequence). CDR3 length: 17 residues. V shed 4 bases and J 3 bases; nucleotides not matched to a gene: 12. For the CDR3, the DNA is TGTGCCAGCAGCCGAGTCCAGCCCGGGACTAGCTACAATGAGCAGTTCTTC. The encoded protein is CASSRVQPGTSYNEQFF. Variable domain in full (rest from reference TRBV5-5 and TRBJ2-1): DAGVTQSPTHLIKTRGQQVTLRCSPISGHKSVSWYQQVLGQGPQFIFQYYEKEERGRGNFPDRFSARQFPNYSSELNVNALLLGDSALYLCASSRVQPGTSYNEQFFGPGTRLTVL.